This paragraph covers one T cell receptor (beta chain) sequence. Its specificity is unknown. This sample stems from a study of CD8 T cells in ankylosing spondylitis. General observations from the study: Reported data indicate significant enrichment of disease-linked clones within matched ankylosing spondylitis synovial fluid. About 8 highly homologous variants formed a TCR beta motif that appeared characteristic of ankylosing spondylitis blood. A CD8+ phenotype characterized the disease-linked clones, which were relatively rare in peripheral blood.

One entry per CDR3 protein results from TCRdb running MiXCR on the 5' RACE reads. The profile shows about 240,000 distinct CDR3 sequences, less than 10% of them singletons. Trimming stripped 6 bases from V and 9 bases from J, with 11 bases between. The CDR3 has 11 amino acids. Sample: blood, either unsorted or a sorted T cell fraction (not recorded which). This receptor was taken from a male donor with ankylosing spondylitis or in good health (not recorded which). The chain employs TRBV12-3 or TRBV12-4 and TRBJ1-1; D gene uncertain. This chain's CDR3 is CASSAYPQAFF. For the CDR3, the DNA is TGTGCCAGCAGCGCCTATCCCCAAGCTTTCTTT.